The clone carrying this T cell receptor beta chain occurred many times. The antigen remains undetermined. Per germline, CDR1 SGHVS and CDR2 FNYEAQ. V was pared by 5 bases and J by 0 bases, with 7 bases between. This CDR3 is 13 amino acids long. The data belong to a study of T-cell reconstitution after alpha-beta-depleted transplantation in children. The study, taken as a whole, reports: Reportedly, only several hundred clones from non-depleted graft cells drove alpha-beta T-cell counts at about two months.

For TCRbeta, the library was prepared with unique molecular identifiers. In TCRdb, the PCR reads were re-called with MiXCR into one record per CDR3 protein. Altogether over 450,000 distinct CDR3 sequences are present, roughly a tenth being singletons, with the ten largest covering 2% to 2.5%. The V and J genes are TRBV7-6 and TRBJ1-1, with unresolved D. The clonotype originates from a child aged 2-15 years with inherited bone marrow failure, due to receive a stem cell transplant. The sequencing used PBMCs, collected before TCRalphabeta/CD19-depleted stem cell transplant. The CDR3 loop reads CASSPLLNTEAFF. The CDR3 bases are TGTGCCAGCAGCCCCCTTTTGAACACTGAAGCTTTCTTT.